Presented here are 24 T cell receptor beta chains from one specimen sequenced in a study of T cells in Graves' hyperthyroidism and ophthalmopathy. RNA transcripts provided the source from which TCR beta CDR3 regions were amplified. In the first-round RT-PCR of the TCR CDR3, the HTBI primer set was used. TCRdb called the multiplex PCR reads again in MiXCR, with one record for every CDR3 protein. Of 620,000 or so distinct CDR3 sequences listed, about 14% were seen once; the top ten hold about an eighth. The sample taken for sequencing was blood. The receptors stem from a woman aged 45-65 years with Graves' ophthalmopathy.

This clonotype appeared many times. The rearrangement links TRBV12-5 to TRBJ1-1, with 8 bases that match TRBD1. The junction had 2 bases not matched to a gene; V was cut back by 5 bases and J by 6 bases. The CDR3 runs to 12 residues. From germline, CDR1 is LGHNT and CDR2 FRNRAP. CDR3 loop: CASGPQGAEAFF. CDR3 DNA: TGTGCTAGTGGTCCACAGGGGGCTGAAGCTTTCTTT.

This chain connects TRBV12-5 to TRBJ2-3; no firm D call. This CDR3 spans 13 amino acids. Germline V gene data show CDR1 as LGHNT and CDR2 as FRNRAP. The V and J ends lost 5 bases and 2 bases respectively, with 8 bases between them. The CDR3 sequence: CASGMSNTDTQYF. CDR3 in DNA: TGTGCTAGTGGTATGTCCAACACAGATACGCAGTATTTT.

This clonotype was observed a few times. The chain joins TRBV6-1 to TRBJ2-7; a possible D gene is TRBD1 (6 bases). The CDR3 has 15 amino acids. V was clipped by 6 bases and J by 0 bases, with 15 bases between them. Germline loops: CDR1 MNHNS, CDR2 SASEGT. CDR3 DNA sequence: TGTGCCAGCAGCCAACGGGACACCGCCTCCTACGAGCAGTACTTC. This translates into CASSQRDTASYEQYF.

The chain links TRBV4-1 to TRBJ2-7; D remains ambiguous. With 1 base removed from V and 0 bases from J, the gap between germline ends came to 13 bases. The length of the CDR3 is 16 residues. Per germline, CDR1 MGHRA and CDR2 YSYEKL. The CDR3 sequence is CASSQGFTLSSYEQYF. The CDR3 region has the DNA TGCGCCAGCAGCCAAGGGTTTACGTTAAGCTCCTACGAGCAGTACTTC.

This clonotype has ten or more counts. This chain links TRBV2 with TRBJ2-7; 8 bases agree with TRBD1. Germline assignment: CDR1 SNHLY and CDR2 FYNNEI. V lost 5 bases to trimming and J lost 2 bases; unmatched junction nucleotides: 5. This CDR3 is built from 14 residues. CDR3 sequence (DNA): TGTGCCAGCAGTCGCCCAGGGGGCGCCTACGAGCAGTACTTC. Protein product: CASSRPGGAYEQYF.

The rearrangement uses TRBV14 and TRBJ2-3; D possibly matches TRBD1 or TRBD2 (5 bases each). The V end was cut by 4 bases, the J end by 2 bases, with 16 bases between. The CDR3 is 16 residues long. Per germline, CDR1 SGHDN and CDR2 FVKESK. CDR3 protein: CASSRKGTTYTDTQYF. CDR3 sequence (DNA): TGTGCCAGCAGCCGTAAAGGGACGACATACACAGATACGCAGTATTTT.

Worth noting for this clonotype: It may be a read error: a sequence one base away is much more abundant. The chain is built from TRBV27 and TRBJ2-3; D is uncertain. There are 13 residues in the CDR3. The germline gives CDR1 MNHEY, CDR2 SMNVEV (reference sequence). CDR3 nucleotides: TGTGCCGGCAGCTTTGCGCGGCGAAATACGCAGTATTTT. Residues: CAGSFARRNTQYF.

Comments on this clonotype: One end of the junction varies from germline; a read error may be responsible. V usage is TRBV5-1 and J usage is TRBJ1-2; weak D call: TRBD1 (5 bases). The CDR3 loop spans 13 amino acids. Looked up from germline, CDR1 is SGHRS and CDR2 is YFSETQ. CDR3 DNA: TGCGCCAACAGCGAGACCGGGGACTATGGCTACACTTTC. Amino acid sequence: CANSETGDYGYTF. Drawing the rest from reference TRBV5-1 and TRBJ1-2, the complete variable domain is KAGVTQTPRYLIKTRGQQVTLSCSPISGHRSVSWYQQTPGQGLQFLFEYFSETQRNKGNFPGRFSGRQFSNSRSEMNVSTLELGDSALYLCANSETGDYGYTFGSGTRLTVV.

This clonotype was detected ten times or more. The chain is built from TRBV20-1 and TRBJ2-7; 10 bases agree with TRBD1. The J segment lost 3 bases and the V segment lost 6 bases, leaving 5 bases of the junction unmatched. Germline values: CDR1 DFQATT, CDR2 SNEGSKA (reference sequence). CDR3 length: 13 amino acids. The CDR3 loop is CSAAGQGNYEQYF. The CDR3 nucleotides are TGCAGTGCCGCGGGACAGGGGAACTACGAGCAGTACTTC.

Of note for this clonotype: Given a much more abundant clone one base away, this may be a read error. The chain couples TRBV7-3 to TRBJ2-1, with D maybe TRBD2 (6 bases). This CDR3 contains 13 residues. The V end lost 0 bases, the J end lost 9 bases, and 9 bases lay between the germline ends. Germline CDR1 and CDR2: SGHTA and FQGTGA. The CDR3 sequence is CASSLTTSSEQFF. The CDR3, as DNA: TGTGCCAGCAGCTTAACCACTAGCAGTGAGCAGTTCTTC.

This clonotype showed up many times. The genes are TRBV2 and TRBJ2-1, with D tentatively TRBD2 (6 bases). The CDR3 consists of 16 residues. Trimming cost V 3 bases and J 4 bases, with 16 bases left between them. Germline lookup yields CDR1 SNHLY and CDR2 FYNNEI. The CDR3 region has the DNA TGTGCCAGCAGTGAGGTTCAGGGAGGCCGATACAATGAGCAGTTCTTC. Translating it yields CASSEVQGGRYNEQFF.

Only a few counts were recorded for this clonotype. The CDR3 sequence is CASNPLQGATDTQYF. CDR3 DNA: TGTGCCAGCAACCCCCTACAGGGGGCCACAGATACGCAGTATTTT. The chain links TRBV7-9 to TRBJ2-3; 9 bases are shared with TRBD1. V dropped 7 bases and J dropped 2; count of bases not matched to a gene: 7. Germline-derived CDR1 and CDR2 are SEHNR and FQNEAQ (reference sequence). The CDR3 runs to 15 residues.

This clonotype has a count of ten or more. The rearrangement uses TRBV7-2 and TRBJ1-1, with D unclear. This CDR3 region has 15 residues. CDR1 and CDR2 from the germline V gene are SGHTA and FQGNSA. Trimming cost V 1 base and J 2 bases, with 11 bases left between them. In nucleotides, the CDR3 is TGTGCCAGCAGCTTAGGTTTGGGTTCCAACACTGAAGCTTTCTTT. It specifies CASSLGLGSNTEAFF.

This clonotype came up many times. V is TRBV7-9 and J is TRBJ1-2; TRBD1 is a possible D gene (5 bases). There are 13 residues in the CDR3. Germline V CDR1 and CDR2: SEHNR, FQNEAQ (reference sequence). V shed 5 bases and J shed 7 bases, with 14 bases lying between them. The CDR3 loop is CASSLEEGFGYTF. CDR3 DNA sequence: TGTGCCAGCAGCCTAGAAGAGGGGTTTGGCTACACCTTC.

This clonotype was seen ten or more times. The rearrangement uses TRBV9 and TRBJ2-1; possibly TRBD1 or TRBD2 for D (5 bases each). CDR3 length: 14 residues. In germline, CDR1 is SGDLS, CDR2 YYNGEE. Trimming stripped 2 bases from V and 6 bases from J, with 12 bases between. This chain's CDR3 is CASSVGVSGNEQFF. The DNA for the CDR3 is TGTGCCAGCAGCGTGGGGGTGAGTGGCAATGAGCAGTTCTTC.

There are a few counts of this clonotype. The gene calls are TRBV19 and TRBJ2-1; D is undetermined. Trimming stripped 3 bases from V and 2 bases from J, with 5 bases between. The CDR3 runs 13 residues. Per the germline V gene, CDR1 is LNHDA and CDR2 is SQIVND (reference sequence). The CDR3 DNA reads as TGTGCCAGTAGTATCGACACCTACAATGAGCAGTTCTTC. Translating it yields CASSIDTYNEQFF.

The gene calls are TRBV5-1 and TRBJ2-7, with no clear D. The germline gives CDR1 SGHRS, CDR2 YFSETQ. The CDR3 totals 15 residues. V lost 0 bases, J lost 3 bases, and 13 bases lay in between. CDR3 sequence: CASSLAAIGDYEQYF. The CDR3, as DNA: TGCGCCAGCAGCTTGGCGGCTATCGGTGACTACGAGCAGTACTTC.

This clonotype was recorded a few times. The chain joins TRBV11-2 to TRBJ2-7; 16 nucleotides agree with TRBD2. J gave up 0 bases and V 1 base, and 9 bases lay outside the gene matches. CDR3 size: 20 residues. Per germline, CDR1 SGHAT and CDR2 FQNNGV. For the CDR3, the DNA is TGTGCCAGCAGCTTAGCGGGACTAGCGGGAGGGCCTTTAATCTCCTACGAGCAGTACTTC. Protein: CASSLAGLAGGPLISYEQYF.

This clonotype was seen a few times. The CDR3 nucleotides read TGTGCCAGCAGCCCTCCGGGGGCCGGGACTGAAGCTTTCTTT. This translates into CASSPPGAGTEAFF. The chain uses TRBV11-2 and TRBJ1-1, with a tentative D call TRBD1 (6 bases). The CDR3 covers 14 residues. The V end was cut by 5 bases, the J end by 5 bases, with 15 bases between. Germline values: CDR1 SGHAT, CDR2 FQNNGV.

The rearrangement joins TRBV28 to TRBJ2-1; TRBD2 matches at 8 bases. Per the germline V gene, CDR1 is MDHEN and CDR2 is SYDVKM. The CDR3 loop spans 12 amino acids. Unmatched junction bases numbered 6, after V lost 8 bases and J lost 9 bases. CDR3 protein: CASLTGGSEQFF. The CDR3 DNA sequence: TGTGCCAGCTTGACGGGAGGGAGTGAGCAGTTCTTC.

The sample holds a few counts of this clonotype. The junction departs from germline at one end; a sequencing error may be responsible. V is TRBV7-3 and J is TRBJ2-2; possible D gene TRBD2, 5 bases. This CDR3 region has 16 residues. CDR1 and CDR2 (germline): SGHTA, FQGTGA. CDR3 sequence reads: CASSLLGLTNTGKLFF. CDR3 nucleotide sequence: TGTGCCAGCAGCTTACTAGGGCTAACGAACACCGGGAAGCTGTTTTTT.

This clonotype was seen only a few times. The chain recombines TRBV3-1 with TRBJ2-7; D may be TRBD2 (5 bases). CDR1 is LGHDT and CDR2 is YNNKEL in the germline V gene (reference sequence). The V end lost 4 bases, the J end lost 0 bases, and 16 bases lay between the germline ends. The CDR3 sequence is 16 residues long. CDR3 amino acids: CASSLRGRMSSYEQYF. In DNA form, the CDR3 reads TGTGCCAGCAGCCTCCGCGGGCGGATGAGCTCCTACGAGCAGTACTTC.

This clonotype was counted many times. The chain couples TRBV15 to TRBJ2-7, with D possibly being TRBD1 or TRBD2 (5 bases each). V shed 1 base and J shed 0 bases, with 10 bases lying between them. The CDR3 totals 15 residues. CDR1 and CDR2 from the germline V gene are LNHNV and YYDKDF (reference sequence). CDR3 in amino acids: CATSRVRDRSYEQYF. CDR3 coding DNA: TGTGCCACCAGCAGAGTTCGGGACCGCTCCTACGAGCAGTACTTC.

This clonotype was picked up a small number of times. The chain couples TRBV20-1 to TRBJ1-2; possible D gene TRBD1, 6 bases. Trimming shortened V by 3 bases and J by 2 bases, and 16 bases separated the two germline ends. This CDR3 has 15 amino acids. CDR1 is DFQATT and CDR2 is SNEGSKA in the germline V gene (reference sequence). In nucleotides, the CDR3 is TGCAGTGCTAGGGCTTTTCGGCAGGGGAACTATGGCTACACCTTC. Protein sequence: CSARAFRQGNYGYTF.